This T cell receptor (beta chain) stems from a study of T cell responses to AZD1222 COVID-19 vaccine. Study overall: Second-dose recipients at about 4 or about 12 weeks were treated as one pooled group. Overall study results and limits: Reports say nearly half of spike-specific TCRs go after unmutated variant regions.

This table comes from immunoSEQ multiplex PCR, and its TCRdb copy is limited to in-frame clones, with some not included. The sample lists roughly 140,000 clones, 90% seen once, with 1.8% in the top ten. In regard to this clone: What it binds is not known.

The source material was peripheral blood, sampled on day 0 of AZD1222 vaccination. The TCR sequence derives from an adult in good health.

CDR3 sequence reads: CASRRLAGGTGELFF. CDR3 nucleotides: TGTGCCAGCAGACGACTAGCGGGAGGCACCGGGGAGCTGTTTTTT. The chain links TRBV2 to TRBJ2-2; TRBD2 matches 13 bases. J gave up 4 bases and V 6 bases, and 2 bases lay outside the gene matches. The germline V gene has CDR1 SNHLY and CDR2 FYNNEI. The CDR3 totals 15 residues.